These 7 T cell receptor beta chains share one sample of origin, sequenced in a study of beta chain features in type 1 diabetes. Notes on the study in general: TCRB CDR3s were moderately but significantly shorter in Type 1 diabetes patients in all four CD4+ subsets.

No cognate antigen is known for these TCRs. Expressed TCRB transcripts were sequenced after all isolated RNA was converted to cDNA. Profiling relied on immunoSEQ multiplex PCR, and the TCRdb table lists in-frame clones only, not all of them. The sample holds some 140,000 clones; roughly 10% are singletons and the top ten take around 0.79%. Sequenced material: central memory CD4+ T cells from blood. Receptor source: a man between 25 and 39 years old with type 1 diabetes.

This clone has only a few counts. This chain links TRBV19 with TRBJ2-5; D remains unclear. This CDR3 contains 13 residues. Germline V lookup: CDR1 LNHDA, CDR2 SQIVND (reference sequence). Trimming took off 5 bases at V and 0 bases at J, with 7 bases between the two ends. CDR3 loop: CASSQSNQETQYF. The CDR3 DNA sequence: TGTGCCAGTAGTCAGTCAAACCAAGAGACCCAGTACTTC.

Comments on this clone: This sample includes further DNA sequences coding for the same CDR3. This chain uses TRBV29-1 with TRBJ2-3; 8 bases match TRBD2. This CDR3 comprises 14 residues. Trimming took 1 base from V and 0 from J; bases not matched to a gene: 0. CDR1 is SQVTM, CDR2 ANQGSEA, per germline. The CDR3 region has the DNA TGCAGCGTTGAAGCGGGGGGGAGCACAGATACGCAGTATTTT. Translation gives CSVEAGGSTDTQYF.

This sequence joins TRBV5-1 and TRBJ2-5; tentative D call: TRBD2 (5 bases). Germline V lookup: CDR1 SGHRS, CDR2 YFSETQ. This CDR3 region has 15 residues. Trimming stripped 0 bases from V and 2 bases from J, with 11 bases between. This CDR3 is CASSLVASPQETQYF. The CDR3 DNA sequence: TGCGCCAGCAGCTTGGTGGCTAGCCCTCAAGAGACCCAGTACTTC.

CDR3 nucleotide sequence: TGTGCCAGCAGCTTCTTAGCGGGGGGGACCGGGGAGCTGTTTTTT. This sequence encodes CASSFLAGGTGELFF. The chain uses TRBV6-6 and TRBJ2-2, with 11 bases lining up with TRBD2. After removal of 6 bases from V and 5 bases from J, the junction contained 5 bases not matched to a gene. This CDR3 region has 15 residues. The germline CDR1 and CDR2 sequences are MNHNY and SVGAGI (reference sequence).

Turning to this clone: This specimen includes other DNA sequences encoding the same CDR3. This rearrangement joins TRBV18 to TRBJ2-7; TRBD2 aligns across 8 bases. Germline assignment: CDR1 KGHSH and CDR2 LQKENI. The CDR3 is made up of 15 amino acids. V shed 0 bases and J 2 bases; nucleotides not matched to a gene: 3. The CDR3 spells CASSPPGLGAYEQYF. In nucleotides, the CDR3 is TGTGCCAGCTCACCACCGGGACTAGGTGCCTACGAGCAGTACTTC.

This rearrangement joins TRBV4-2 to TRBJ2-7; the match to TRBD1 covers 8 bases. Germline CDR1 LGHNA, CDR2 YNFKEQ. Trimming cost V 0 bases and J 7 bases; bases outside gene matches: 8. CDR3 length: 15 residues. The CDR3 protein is CASSQDGGQEREQYF. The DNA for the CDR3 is TGTGCCAGCAGCCAAGATGGGGGACAGGAAAGGGAGCAGTACTTC.

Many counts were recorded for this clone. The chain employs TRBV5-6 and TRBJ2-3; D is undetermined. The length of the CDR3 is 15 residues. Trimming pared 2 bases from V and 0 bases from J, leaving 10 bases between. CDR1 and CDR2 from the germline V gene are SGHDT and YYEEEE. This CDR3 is CASSLRPRSTDTQYF. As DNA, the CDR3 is TGTGCCAGCAGCTTACGTCCCCGGAGCACAGATACGCAGTATTTT.